This entry is about one TCR beta chain. This sample stems from a study of Ad26.COV2.S vaccination and SARS-CoV-2 variants. Treatment indicated: around 19 received Ad26.COV2.S at low or high dose, single or two shots; about 5 received placebo; per-sample allocation not given. Vaccine and placebo recipients were sampled on day 63 after the first injection. The V gene's germline CDR1 is SGHDT and CDR2 YYEEEE. The CDR3 totals 13 residues. J gave up 10 bases and V 0 bases, and 5 bases lay outside the gene matches. Method: immunoSEQ multiplex PCR; TCRdb's copy keeps in-frame clones and lacks some. The table lists around 450,000 clones, around 89% of them singletons, with 1.7% in the top ten.

The V and J genes are TRBV5-6 and TRBJ1-2, with 8 bases lining up with TRBD1. The TCR was taken from a person aged 18-60 years who received the Ad26.COV2.S COVID-19 vaccine or a placebo. The sequencing here drew on peripheral blood, taken in a trial of Ad26.COV2.S vaccine versus placebo. CDR3 in amino acids: CASSLGQGWNYTF. The CDR3 DNA reads TGTGCCAGCAGCTTGGGACAGGGGTGGAACTACACCTTC.